This T cell receptor beta chain was recovered during a study of Graves' ophthalmopathy and Graves' hyperthyroidism. In its sample, this clonotype was seen many times. RNA served as the template for amplifying TCR beta CDR3 regions. Second-round multiplex PCR came after a first-round RT-PCR that employed HTBI primers. TCRdb recomputed calls from the multiplex PCR reads with MiXCR, one row per CDR3 protein. The data hold 400,000 or so distinct CDR3 sequences, with 15% to 20% observed a single time. The CDR3 consists of 17 residues. Germline values: CDR1 MDHEN, CDR2 SYDVKM. V lost 8 bases and J lost 2, with 25 bases in between.

Sequencing was performed on peripheral blood. The chain recombines TRBV28 with TRBJ2-7; D is possibly TRBD2 (6 bases). This receptor was obtained from an adult woman with stable Graves' hyperthyroidism. The CDR3 sequence: CASFSGRDPGLTYEQYF. CDR3 nucleotide sequence: TGTGCCAGCTTCAGCGGCAGGGACCCGGGACTTACCTACGAGCAGTACTTC.